Listed below are T cell receptor beta chains from one sample, sequenced in a study of shared clonotypes between healthy human individuals. Profiled with immunoSEQ multiplex PCR; TCRdb holds only in-frame clones, not every one. The sample records around 1.1 million clones, roughly 77% being singletons. The sequencing sample was made of memory CD4+ T cells from PBMCs. The source of these receptors is a man aged 18 to 29 in good health. Some clones in this sample may be carry-over from other donors' samples. Each CDR3 is given with its conserved first and last residue. The order of the fields is clone size, V gene, D gene, J gene, CDR3 DNA, CDR3 protein. The D gene is left open where the match is weak. The size field is filled for only some rows; it gives once, few, many or a size class.

abundance: -
v_gene: TRBV28
d_gene: TRBD1
j_gene: TRBJ2-1
CDR3nt: TGTGCCAGCAGCTCTGGACAGGGAAACAATGAGCAGTTCTTC
CDR3aa: CASSSGQGNNEQFF

abundance: few
v_gene: TRBV7-2
d_gene: -
j_gene: TRBJ1-1
CDR3nt: TGTGCCAGCAGCTTAACCTACAGGTTATTTGGCACTGAAGCTTTCTTT
CDR3aa: CASSLTYRLFGTEAFF

abundance: -
v_gene: TRBV2
d_gene: TRBD1
j_gene: TRBJ2-7
CDR3nt: TGTGCCAGCGGTTGGGACAGGTTTTACGAGCAGTACTTC
CDR3aa: CASGWDRFYEQYF

abundance: -
v_gene: TRBV28
d_gene: TRBD1
j_gene: TRBJ2-7
CDR3nt: TGTGCCAGCAGTCCACGGGGGACAGGGCGGTACGAGCAGTACTTC
CDR3aa: CASSPRGTGRYEQYF

abundance: -
v_gene: TRBV7-3
d_gene: TRBD2
j_gene: TRBJ2-1
CDR3nt: TGTGCCAGCAGCTCGACCGGGACTAGCGCTGTTTTCGGACCGGCGAATGAGCAGTTCTTC
CDR3aa: CASSSTGTSAVFGPANEQFF

abundance: -
v_gene: TRBV6-5
d_gene: TRBD1
j_gene: TRBJ1-1
CDR3nt: TGTGCCAGCAGGGGACAGGGATCGAACACTGAAGCTTTCTTT
CDR3aa: CASRGQGSNTEAFF

abundance: once
v_gene: TRBV6-6
d_gene: -
j_gene: TRBJ1-5
CDR3nt: TGTGCCAGCAGATCCGGGAATCAGCCCCAGCATTTT
CDR3aa: CASRSGNQPQHF

abundance: -
v_gene: TRBV15
d_gene: TRBD2
j_gene: TRBJ2-5
CDR3nt: TGTGCCACCAGCAGGGATGGGGGGGTGGAGACCCAGTACTTC
CDR3aa: CATSRDGGVETQYF

abundance: -
v_gene: TRBV5-1
d_gene: -
j_gene: TRBJ2-2
CDR3nt: TGCGCCAGCGGGGTGCGTGGGGTCGGTAACGGGGAGCTGTTTTTT
CDR3aa: CASGVRGVGNGELFF

abundance: -
v_gene: TRBV9
d_gene: -
j_gene: TRBJ1-1
CDR3nt: TGTGCCAGCAGCGTAAGTGGAGGGGACACTGAAGCTTTCTTT
CDR3aa: CASSVSGGDTEAFF

abundance: -
v_gene: TRBV19
d_gene: TRBD1
j_gene: TRBJ2-6
CDR3nt: TGTGCCAGTAGTCCCGTGTGGGGACAGGTTCGTGGGGCCAACGTCCTGACTTTC
CDR3aa: CASSPVWGQVRGANVLTF

abundance: -
v_gene: TRBV5-4
d_gene: -
j_gene: TRBJ1-4
CDR3nt: TGTGCCAGCAGCTTGGCGGGCAGGCCTCGGGAAAAACTGTTTTTT
CDR3aa: CASSLAGRPREKLFF

abundance: -
v_gene: TRBV18
d_gene: TRBD1
j_gene: TRBJ1-1
CDR3nt: TGTGCCAGCTCACCCCAGGACAGGGTGAACACTGAAGCTTTCTTT
CDR3aa: CASSPQDRVNTEAFF

abundance: once
v_gene: TRBV2
d_gene: TRBD2
j_gene: TRBJ2-1
CDR3nt: TGTGCCAGTCAAAAGCGGGAGGGCCAAACCTACAATGAGCAGTTCTTC
CDR3aa: CASQKREGQTYNEQFF

abundance: -
v_gene: TRBV5-5
d_gene: -
j_gene: TRBJ1-4
CDR3nt: TGTGCCAGCAGCGCTGGGGGGACCAATGAAAAACTGTTTTTT
CDR3aa: CASSAGGTNEKLFF

abundance: once
v_gene: TRBV28
d_gene: TRBD2
j_gene: TRBJ2-1
CDR3nt: TGTGCCAGCAGTCTAGCGGGACGATCCTACAATGAGCAGTTCTTC
CDR3aa: CASSLAGRSYNEQFF

abundance: -
v_gene: TRBV11-1
d_gene: -
j_gene: TRBJ1-4
CDR3nt: TGTGCCAGCAGCAGCCGACTGACTACTAATGAAAAACTGTTTTTT
CDR3aa: CASSSRLTTNEKLFF

abundance: -
v_gene: TRBV6-5
d_gene: -
j_gene: TRBJ2-2
CDR3nt: TGTGCCAGCAGTTATTGGGGGAACACCGGGGAGCTGTTTTTT
CDR3aa: CASSYWGNTGELFF

abundance: -
v_gene: TRBV5-8
d_gene: TRBD1
j_gene: TRBJ1-2
CDR3nt: TGTGCCAGCAGCCCCCGGACAGGACCTTCCCTCTATGGCTACACCTTC
CDR3aa: CASSPRTGPSLYGYTF

abundance: -
v_gene: TRBV5-4
d_gene: -
j_gene: TRBJ2-7
CDR3nt: TGTGCCAGCAGCCCCGGGAGTCGCGGAAACTACGAGCAGTACTTC
CDR3aa: CASSPGSRGNYEQYF

abundance: many
v_gene: TRBV4-1
d_gene: TRBD1
j_gene: TRBJ2-3
CDR3nt: TGCGCCAGCAGCCGAGGACAGGGGGCTAGGGATACGCAGTATTTT
CDR3aa: CASSRGQGARDTQYF

abundance: -
v_gene: TRBV7-2
d_gene: TRBD2
j_gene: TRBJ2-3
CDR3nt: TGTGCCAGCATAAGGGACTACTACACAGATACGCAGTATTTT
CDR3aa: CASIRDYYTDTQYF

abundance: -
v_gene: TRBV29-1
d_gene: -
j_gene: TRBJ1-2
CDR3nt: TGCAGCGTTGAAGATCGGTTGAGGGGGGATGGCTACACCTTC
CDR3aa: CSVEDRLRGDGYTF

abundance: -
v_gene: TRBV5-4
d_gene: TRBD2
j_gene: TRBJ2-1
CDR3nt: TGTGCCAGCAGCTTGGATAGCGGGGAGCAGTTCTTC
CDR3aa: CASSLDSGEQFF

abundance: once
v_gene: TRBV30
d_gene: -
j_gene: TRBJ1-1
CDR3nt: TGTGCCTGGAGTAGACGGGGAACTGAAGCTTTCTTT
CDR3aa: CAWSRRGTEAFF

abundance: -
v_gene: TRBV28
d_gene: -
j_gene: TRBJ2-6
CDR3nt: TGTGCCAGCAGGATACAGGGTTCCTCTGGGGCCAACGTCCTGACTTTC
CDR3aa: CASRIQGSSGANVLTF

abundance: -
v_gene: TRBV5-1
d_gene: -
j_gene: TRBJ1-4
CDR3nt: TGCGCCAGCAGCTTGGAGTCAGCAACTAATGAAAAACTGTTTTTT
CDR3aa: CASSLESATNEKLFF

abundance: -
v_gene: TRBV30
d_gene: TRBD2
j_gene: TRBJ2-1
CDR3nt: TGTGCCTGGAGTCGTCGCGGGAGGGCCGATAATGAGCAGTTCTTC
CDR3aa: CAWSRRGRADNEQFF

abundance: -
v_gene: TRBV6-5
d_gene: -
j_gene: TRBJ2-5
CDR3nt: TGTGCCAGCAGTTACCTTGCCGGAGAGACCCAGTACTTC
CDR3aa: CASSYLAGETQYF

abundance: -
v_gene: TRBV11-3
d_gene: -
j_gene: TRBJ2-1
CDR3nt: TGTGCCAGCAGCCTGGTCTACAATGAGCAGTTCTTC
CDR3aa: CASSLVYNEQFF

abundance: -
v_gene: TRBV19
d_gene: -
j_gene: TRBJ1-5
CDR3nt: TGTGCCAGTCTGGAGGGAAGGGCAAGCAATCAGCCCCAGCATTTT
CDR3aa: CASLEGRASNQPQHF

abundance: -
v_gene: TRBV28
d_gene: -
j_gene: TRBJ1-1
CDR3nt: TGTGCCAGCAGCACACCAACAGGGTCGGGTGAAGCTTTCTTT
CDR3aa: CASSTPTGSGEAFF

abundance: -
v_gene: TRBV21-1
d_gene: -
j_gene: TRBJ2-7
CDR3nt: TGTGCCAGCAGCAAGAGCTCCGGGACGCTCCACTCCTACGAGCAGTACTTC
CDR3aa: CASSKSSGTLHSYEQYF

abundance: -
v_gene: TRBV5-1
d_gene: TRBD1
j_gene: TRBJ2-2
CDR3nt: TGCGCCAGCAGCCCTATCACAGGGGGAGTCACCGGGGAGCTGTTTTTT
CDR3aa: CASSPITGGVTGELFF

abundance: -
v_gene: TRBV30
d_gene: TRBD1
j_gene: TRBJ1-3
CDR3nt: TGTGCCTGGGGGGACAGGGCTGGAAACACCATATATTTT
CDR3aa: CAWGDRAGNTIYF

abundance: -
v_gene: TRBV5-1
d_gene: TRBD2
j_gene: TRBJ2-1
CDR3nt: TGCGCCAGCAGCACGGGACTAGCGGGAGGGCGTGAGCAGTTCTTC
CDR3aa: CASSTGLAGGREQFF

abundance: -
v_gene: TRBV28
d_gene: -
j_gene: TRBJ1-5
CDR3nt: TGTGCCAGCAGTGACACAGGATACGGGGGCAATCAGCCCCAGCATTTT
CDR3aa: CASSDTGYGGNQPQHF

abundance: few
v_gene: TRBV6-1
d_gene: TRBD2
j_gene: TRBJ2-3
CDR3nt: TGTGCCATCCGACTAGCGGGAGTAAAGGATACGCAGTATTTT
CDR3aa: CAIRLAGVKDTQYF

abundance: -
v_gene: TRBV11-3
d_gene: -
j_gene: TRBJ1-1
CDR3nt: TGTGCCAGCAGCTTCACGGCAAACACTGAAGCTTTCTTT
CDR3aa: CASSFTANTEAFF